The present T cell receptor beta chain was sequenced within a study of blood T cell repertoires in COVID-19. The overall study: COVID-19 samples collected from the United States, Italy and Spain covered acute and convalescent phases.

Enrolled through a virtual design, the participants were between roughly 18 and 100 years of age and came from about two dozen US areas. Clinical histories supplied by participants themselves formed the basis of cohort assignment. V gave up 5 bases and J gave up 2 bases; unmatched junction bases: 4. The CDR3 extends over 14 amino acids. Germline V CDR1 and CDR2: SGHRS, YFSETQ. Original handling: Amplification with reference gene primers provided the estimates of nucleated cell counts. Repertoires were generated with immunoSEQ multiplex PCR, while TCRdb's copy carries only in-frame clones and drops some. V and J calls and clone size follow that table, whereas D and trimming were derived from the DNA. Of 260,000 or so clones in the sample, more than 75% were seen once.

Material for sequencing was PBMCs or T cells enriched from blood (not recorded which). J is TRBJ2-1 and V is TRBV5-1, with 7 nucleotides matching TRBD1. The TCR was taken from a man younger than 30 who had recovered from COVID-19. CDR3 nucleotide sequence: TGCGCCAGCAGTAGACAGGGTGCCTACAATGAGCAGTTCTTC. This translates into CASSRQGAYNEQFF.